The clone carrying this TCR beta chain was seen just once. Method: immunoSEQ multiplex PCR; TCRdb's copy keeps in-frame clones and lacks some. Among some 22,000 clones listed, approximately 92% were seen once. This sample is drawn from a study of preoperative IRX-2 immunotherapy in early breast cancer. Stated treatment: preoperative locoregional IRX-2 cytokine immunotherapy. Preoperative locoregional IRX-2 cytokine immunotherapy was tested in the phase Ib source study. Trimming cost V 10 bases and J 5 bases, with 17 bases left between them. CDR3 length: 13 amino acids. Germline values: CDR1 WNHNN, CDR2 SYGVQD (reference sequence).

This sample comprised tumor tissue, obtained after IRX-2 immunotherapy. This TCR was sampled from a human donor with breast cancer. The rearrangement links TRBV10-1 to TRBJ2-5; a possible D gene is TRBD1 (6 bases). The CDR3 sequence: CAIQQGSRETQYF. Here the CDR3 DNA reads TGCGCCATTCAACAGGGATCGCGGGAGACCCAGTACTTC.